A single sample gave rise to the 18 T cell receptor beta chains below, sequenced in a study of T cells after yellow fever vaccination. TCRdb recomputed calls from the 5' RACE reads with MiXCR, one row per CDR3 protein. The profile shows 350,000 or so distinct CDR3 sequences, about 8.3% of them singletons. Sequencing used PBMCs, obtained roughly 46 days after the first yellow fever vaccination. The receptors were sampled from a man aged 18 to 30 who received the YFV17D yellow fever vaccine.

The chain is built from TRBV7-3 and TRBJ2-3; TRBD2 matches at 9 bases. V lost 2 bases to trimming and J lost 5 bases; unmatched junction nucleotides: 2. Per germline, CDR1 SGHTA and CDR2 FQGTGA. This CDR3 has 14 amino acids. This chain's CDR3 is CASSLGRGGDTQYF. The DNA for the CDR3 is TGTGCCAGCAGCTTAGGGCGGGGGGGAGATACGCAGTATTTT. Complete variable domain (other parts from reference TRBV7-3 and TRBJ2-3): GAGVSQTPSNKVTEKGKYVELRCDPISGHTALYWYRQSLGQGPEFLIYFQGTGAADDSGLPNDRFFAVRPEGSVSTLKIQRTERGDSAVYLCASSLGRGGDTQYFGPGTRLTVL.

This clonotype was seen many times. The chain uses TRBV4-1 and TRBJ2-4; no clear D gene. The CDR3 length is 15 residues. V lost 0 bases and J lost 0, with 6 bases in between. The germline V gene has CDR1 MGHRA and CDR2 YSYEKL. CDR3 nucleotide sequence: TGCGCCAGCAGCCAAGAGCCGGGAGCCAAAAACATTCAGTACTTC. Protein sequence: CASSQEPGAKNIQYF.

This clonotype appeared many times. CDR3 nucleotides: TGTGCCAGCAGAGGCTGGTCACCCCTCCACTTT. This encodes CASRGWSPLHF. The genes are TRBV6-2 or TRBV6-3 and TRBJ1-6; D gene ambiguous. Trimming cost V 6 bases and J 10 bases, with 7 bases left between them. The CDR3 is made up of 11 amino acids. In germline, CDR1 is MNHEY, CDR2 SVGEGT.

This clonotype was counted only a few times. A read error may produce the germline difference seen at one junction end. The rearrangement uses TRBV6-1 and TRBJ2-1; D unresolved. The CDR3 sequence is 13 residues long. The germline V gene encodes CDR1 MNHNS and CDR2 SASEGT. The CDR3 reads CESRRIAYNEQFF. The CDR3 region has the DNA TGCGAATCAAGAAGGATTGCCTACAATGAGCAGTTCTTC.

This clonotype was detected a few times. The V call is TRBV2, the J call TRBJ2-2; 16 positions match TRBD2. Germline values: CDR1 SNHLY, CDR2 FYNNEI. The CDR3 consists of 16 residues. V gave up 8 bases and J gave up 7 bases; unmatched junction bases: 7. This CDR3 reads CASRLGLAGGRGELFF. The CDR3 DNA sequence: TGTGCCAGCCGCCTGGGACTAGCGGGGGGGCGCGGGGAGCTGTTTTTT.

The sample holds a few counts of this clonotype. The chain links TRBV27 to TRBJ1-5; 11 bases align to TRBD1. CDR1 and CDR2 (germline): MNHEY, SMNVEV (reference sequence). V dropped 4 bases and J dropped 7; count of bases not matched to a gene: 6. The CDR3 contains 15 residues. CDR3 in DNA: TGTGCCAGCAGTTCCGGGACAGGGGGAAAGCAGCCCCAGCATTTT. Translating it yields CASSSGTGGKQPQHF.

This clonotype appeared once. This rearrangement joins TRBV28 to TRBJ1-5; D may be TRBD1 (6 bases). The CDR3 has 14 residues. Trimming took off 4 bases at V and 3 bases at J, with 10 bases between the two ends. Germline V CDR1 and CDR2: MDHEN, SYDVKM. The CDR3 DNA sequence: TGTGCCAGCAGTTCACAGGGTTACAATCAGCCCCAGCATTTT. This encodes CASSSQGYNQPQHF. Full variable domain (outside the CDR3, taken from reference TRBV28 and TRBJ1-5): DVKVTQSSRYLVKRTGEKVFLECVQDMDHENMFWYRQDPGLGLRLIYFSYDVKMKEKGDIPEGYSVSREKKERFSLILESASTNQTSMYLCASSSQGYNQPQHFGDGTRLSIL.

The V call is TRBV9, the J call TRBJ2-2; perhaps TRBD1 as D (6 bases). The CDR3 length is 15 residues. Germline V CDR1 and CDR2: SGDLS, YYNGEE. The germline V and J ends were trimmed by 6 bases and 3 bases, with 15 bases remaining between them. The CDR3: CASNTMGADTGELFF. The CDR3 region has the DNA TGTGCCAGCAATACCATGGGGGCGGACACCGGGGAGCTGTTTTTT.

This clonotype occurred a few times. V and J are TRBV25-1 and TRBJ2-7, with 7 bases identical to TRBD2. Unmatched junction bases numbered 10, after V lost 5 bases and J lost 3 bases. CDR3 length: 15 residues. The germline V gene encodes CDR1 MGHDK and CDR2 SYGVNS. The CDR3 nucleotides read TGTGCCAGCAGTTCCCAAGCGGGACCCCTCTACGAGCAGTACTTC. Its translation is CASSSQAGPLYEQYF.

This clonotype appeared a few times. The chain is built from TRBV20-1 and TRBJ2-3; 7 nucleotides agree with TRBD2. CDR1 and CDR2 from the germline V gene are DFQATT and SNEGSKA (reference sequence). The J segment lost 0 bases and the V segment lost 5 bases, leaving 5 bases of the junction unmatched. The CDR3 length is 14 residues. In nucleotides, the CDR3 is TGCAGTGCTCCCTGGCGGGGGAGCACAGATACGCAGTATTTT. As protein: CSAPWRGSTDTQYF.

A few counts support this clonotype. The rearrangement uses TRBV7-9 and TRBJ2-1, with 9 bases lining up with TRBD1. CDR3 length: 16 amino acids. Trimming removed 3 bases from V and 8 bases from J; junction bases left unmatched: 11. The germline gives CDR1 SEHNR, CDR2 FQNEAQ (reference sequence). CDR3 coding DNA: TGTGCCAGCAGCTTTTTGCGGGACAGGGATACGGATGAGCAGTTCTTC. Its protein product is CASSFLRDRDTDEQFF.

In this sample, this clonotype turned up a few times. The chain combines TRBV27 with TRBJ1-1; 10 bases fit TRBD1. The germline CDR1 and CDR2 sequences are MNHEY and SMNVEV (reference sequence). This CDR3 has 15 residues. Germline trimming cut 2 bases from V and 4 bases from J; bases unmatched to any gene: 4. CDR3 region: CASSLTGQGSTEAFF. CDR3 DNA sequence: TGTGCCAGCAGTTTAACGGGACAGGGGAGCACTGAAGCTTTCTTT.

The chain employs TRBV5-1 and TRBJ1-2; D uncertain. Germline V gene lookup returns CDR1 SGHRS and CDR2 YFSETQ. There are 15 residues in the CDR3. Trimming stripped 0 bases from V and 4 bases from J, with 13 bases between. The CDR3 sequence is CASSLVAGISYGYTF. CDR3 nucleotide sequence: TGCGCCAGCAGCTTGGTTGCGGGGATAAGCTATGGCTACACCTTC.

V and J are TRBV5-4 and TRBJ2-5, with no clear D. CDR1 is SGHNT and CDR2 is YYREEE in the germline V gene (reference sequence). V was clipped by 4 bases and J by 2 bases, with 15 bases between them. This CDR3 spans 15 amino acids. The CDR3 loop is CASSHSESPQETQYF. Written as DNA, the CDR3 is TGTGCCAGCAGCCACTCGGAGAGTCCACAAGAGACCCAGTACTTC. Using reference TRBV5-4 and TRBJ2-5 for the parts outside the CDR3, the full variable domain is ETGVTQSPTHLIKTRGQQVTLRCSSQSGHNTVSWYQQALGQGPQFIFQYYREEENGRGNFPPRFSGLQFPNYSSELNVNALELDDSALYLCASSHSESPQETQYFGPGTRLLVL.

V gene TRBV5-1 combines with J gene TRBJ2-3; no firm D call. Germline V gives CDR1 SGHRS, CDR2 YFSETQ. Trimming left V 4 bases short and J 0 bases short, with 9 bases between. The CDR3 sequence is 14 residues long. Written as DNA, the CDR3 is TGCGCCAGCAGCAATACAGCTAGCACAGATACGCAGTATTTT. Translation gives CASSNTASTDTQYF.

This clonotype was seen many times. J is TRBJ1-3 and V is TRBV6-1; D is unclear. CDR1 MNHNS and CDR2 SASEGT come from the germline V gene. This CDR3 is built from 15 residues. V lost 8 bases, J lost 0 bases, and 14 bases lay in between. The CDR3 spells CASRVLGSSGNTIYF. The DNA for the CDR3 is TGTGCCAGCCGGGTATTGGGGTCCTCTGGAAACACCATATATTTT.

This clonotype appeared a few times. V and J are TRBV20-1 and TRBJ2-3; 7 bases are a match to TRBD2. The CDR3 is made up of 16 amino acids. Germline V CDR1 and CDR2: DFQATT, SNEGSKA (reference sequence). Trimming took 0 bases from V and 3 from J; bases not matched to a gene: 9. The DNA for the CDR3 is TGCAGTGCTAGAGATCCTTCAGGGAGGGGAACAGATACGCAGTATTTT. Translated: CSARDPSGRGTDTQYF.

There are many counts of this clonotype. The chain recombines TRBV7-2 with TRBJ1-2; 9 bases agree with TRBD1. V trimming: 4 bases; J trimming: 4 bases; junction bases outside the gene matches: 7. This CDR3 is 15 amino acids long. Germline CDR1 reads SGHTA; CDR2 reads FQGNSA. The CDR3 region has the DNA TGTGCCAGCAGCTCCCAGCCGGGACAGGGCTATGGCTACACCTTC. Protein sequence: CASSSQPGQGYGYTF.